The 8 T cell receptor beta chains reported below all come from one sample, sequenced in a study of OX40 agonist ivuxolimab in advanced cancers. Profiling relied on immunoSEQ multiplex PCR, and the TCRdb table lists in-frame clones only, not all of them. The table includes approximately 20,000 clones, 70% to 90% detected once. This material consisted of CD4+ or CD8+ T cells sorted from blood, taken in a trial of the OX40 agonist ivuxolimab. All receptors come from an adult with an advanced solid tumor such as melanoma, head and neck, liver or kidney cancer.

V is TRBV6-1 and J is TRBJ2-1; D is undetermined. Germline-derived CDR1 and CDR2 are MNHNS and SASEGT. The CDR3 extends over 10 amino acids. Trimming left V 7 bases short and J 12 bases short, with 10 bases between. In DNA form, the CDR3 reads TGTGCCAGCAAGGAGATAGGGCAGTTCTTC. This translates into CASKEIGQFF.

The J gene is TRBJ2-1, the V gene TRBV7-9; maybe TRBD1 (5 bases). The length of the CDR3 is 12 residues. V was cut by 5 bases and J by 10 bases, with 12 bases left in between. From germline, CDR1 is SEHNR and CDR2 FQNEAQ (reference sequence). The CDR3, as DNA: TGTGCCAGCAGCCGGGTAGGGGTAGAGCAGTTCTTC. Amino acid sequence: CASSRVGVEQFF.

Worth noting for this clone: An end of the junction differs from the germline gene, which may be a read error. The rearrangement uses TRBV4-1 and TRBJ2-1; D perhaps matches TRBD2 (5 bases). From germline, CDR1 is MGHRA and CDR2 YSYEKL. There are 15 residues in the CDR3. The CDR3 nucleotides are TGCGTCAGCAGCCACCGTGGGAGTGCGTACAATGAGCAGTTCTTC. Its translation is CVSSHRGSAYNEQFF.

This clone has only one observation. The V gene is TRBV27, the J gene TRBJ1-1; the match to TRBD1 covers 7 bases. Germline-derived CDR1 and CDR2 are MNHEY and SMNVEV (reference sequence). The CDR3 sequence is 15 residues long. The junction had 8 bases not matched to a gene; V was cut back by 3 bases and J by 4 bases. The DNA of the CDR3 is TGTGCCAGCAGTTTTTCAGGGACAGCCCCCACTGAAGCTTTCTTT. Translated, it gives CASSFSGTAPTEAFF.

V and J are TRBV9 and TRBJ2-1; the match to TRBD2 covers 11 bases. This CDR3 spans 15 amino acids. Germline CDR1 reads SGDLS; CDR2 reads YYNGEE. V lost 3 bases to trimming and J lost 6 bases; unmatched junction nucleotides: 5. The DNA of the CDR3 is TGTGCCAGCAGCGAACTAGCGGGAGTGGGCAATGAGCAGTTCTTC. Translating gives CASSELAGVGNEQFF.

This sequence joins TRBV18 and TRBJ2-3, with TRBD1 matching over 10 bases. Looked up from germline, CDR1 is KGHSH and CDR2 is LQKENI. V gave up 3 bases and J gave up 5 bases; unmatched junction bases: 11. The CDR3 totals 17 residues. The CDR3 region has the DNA TGTGCCAGCTCACCTCTCGGAGAGGGACAGGGGATAGATACGCAGTATTTT. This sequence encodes CASSPLGEGQGIDTQYF.

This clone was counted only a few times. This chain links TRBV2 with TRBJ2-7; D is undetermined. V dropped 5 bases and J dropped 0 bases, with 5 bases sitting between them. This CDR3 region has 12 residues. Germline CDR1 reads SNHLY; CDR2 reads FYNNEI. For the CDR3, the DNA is TGTGCCAGCAGTTATCTCTCCTACGAGCAGTACTTC. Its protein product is CASSYLSYEQYF.

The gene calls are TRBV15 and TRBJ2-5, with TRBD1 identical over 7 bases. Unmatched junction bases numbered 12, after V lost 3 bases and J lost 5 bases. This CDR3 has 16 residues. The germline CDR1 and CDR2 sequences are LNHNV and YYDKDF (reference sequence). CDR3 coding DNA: TGTGCCACCAGCAGCTTCGGCCTTGAACAGGGGGAGACCCAGTACTTC. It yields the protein CATSSFGLEQGETQYF.